The 23 T cell receptor beta chains in this list originate from one sample, sequenced in a study of T cells in Graves' hyperthyroidism and ophthalmopathy. Authors of the study amplified TCR beta CDR3 regions from RNA transcripts. Using the HTBI primer set, a first-round RT-PCR was run on the TCR CDR3. TCRdb passed the multiplex PCR reads through MiXCR, listing each CDR3 protein once. The sample comprises fewer than 900,000 distinct CDR3 sequences, about 16% of which are singletons, and under 9.5% rests with the top ten. Sequencing was performed on blood. All receptors derive from a man aged 18 to 29 with Graves' hyperthyroidism.

This clonotype was counted at least ten times. The chain is built from TRBV11-3 and TRBJ2-1, with D possibly being TRBD2 (6 bases). The CDR3 contains 14 residues. The V and J ends lost 6 bases and 7 bases respectively, with 16 bases between them. Germline CDR1 reads SGHNT; CDR2 reads YENEEA. The CDR3 is CASSFRGTANEQFF. CDR3 nucleotide sequence: TGTGCCAGCAGTTTCCGCGGGACCGCAAATGAGCAGTTCTTC.

This clonotype was counted between two and nine times. The rearrangement uses TRBV7-8 and TRBJ2-7; maybe TRBD1 (5 bases). The ends were cut back, 0 bases at V and 5 bases at J, with 11 bases in the middle. Per the germline V gene, CDR1 is SGHVS and CDR2 is FQNEAQ. The CDR3 spans 14 residues. CDR3 residues: CASSLAGQGDEQYF. DNA for the CDR3: TGTGCCAGCAGCTTAGCTGGTCAGGGTGACGAGCAGTACTTC.

This clonotype occurred a few times. V gene TRBV20-1 combines with J gene TRBJ1-2; the D gene is possibly TRBD1 (5 bases). Germline CDR1 DFQATT, CDR2 SNEGSKA (reference sequence). Trimming removed 5 bases at V and 3 bases at J, with 16 bases between. This CDR3 contains 14 residues. CDR3: CSAYRPGPHYGYTF. In DNA, the CDR3 is TGCAGTGCTTATAGACCGGGACCACACTATGGCTACACCTTC.

The chain links TRBV29-1 to TRBJ2-2; 11 bases map to TRBD1. Germline CDR1 is SQVTM and CDR2 is ANQGSEA. V shed 3 bases, J shed 6 bases, and the junction held 0 bases outside the gene matches. The CDR3 has 13 amino acids. CDR3 sequence (DNA): TGCAGCGTTGAGGGACAGGGGGCCGGGGAGCTGTTTTTT. As protein: CSVEGQGAGELFF.

The chain employs TRBV11-2 and TRBJ2-7; D is perhaps TRBD2 (6 bases). The germline V and J ends were trimmed by 0 bases and 2 bases, with 8 bases remaining between them. Germline V gives CDR1 SGHAT, CDR2 FQNNGV. CDR3 length: 14 residues. The chain's CDR3 is CASSLDGGTYEQYF. The CDR3 region has the DNA TGTGCCAGCAGCTTAGATGGGGGGACCTACGAGCAGTACTTC.

This clonotype was detected once. This may come from a read error, since a much larger clone is one base off. The rearrangement joins TRBV12-3 or TRBV12-4 to TRBJ2-1, with D maybe TRBD2 (5 bases). The CDR3 is made up of 13 amino acids. This chain's CDR3 is CASSLLAGNEKFF. CDR3 bases: TGTGCCAGCAGTTTACTAGCTGGTAATGAGAAGTTCTTC.

This clonotype was detected many times. The rearrangement uses TRBV28 and TRBJ1-5, with no clear D. The germline gives CDR1 MDHEN, CDR2 SYDVKM. Trimming removed 2 bases at V and 7 bases at J, with 21 bases between. This CDR3 has 17 amino acids. This CDR3 reads CASSLKGTVGLRQPQHF. The CDR3 nucleotides read TGTGCCAGCAGTTTAAAGGGAACAGTAGGTCTTAGACAGCCCCAGCATTTT.

The chain employs TRBV12-3 or TRBV12-4 and TRBJ2-1; 13 nucleotides line up with TRBD2. J gave up 6 bases and V 7 bases, and 9 bases lay outside the gene matches. The CDR3 length is 16 residues. The CDR3 sequence: CASNKYGLAGVNEQFF. CDR3 in DNA: TGTGCCAGCAATAAGTACGGACTAGCGGGAGTCAATGAGCAGTTCTTC.

Turning to this clonotype: This sequence may be a read error, since a much larger clone differs from it by one base. The V call is TRBV7-3, the J call TRBJ2-1; D is tentatively TRBD1 or TRBD2 (7 bases each). Germline V gene data show CDR1 as SGHTA and CDR2 as FQGTGA. Deletions cut 2 bases from V and 5 bases from J, with 16 bases between. The CDR3 runs to 16 residues. Here the CDR3 DNA reads TGTGCCAGCAGCTTAGGGGGAGGGGGCTCACACAATGAGCAGTTCTTC. Translation: CASSLGGGGSHNEQFF.

In this sample, this clonotype turned up many times. The CDR3 reads CASSLVVTDTQYF. CDR3 DNA: TGTGCCAGCAGCTTAGTAGTTACAGATACGCAGTATTTT. The V call is TRBV11-2, the J call TRBJ2-3; D call uncertain. This CDR3 contains 13 residues. Germline CDR1 is SGHAT and CDR2 is FQNNGV. Trimming took 1 base from V and 3 from J, leaving 5 bases between them. Full variable domain (outside the CDR3, taken from reference TRBV11-2 and TRBJ2-3): EAGVAQSPRYKIIEKRQSVAFWCNPISGHATLYWYQQILGQGPKLLIQFQNNGVVDDSQLPKDRFSAERLKGVDSTLKIQPAKLEDSAVYLCASSLVVTDTQYFGPGTRLTVL.

The table lists this clonotype with many counts. The junction does not match germline at one end; this may be a read error. This chain connects TRBV7-7 to TRBJ2-5; D may be TRBD2 (6 bases). Germline CDR1 SSHAT, CDR2 FNYEAQ (reference sequence). The CDR3 sequence is 15 residues long. The CDR3 loop is CASSFGGGGRETQYF. CDR3 DNA: TGTGCTAGCAGCTTCGGGGGAGGCGGCAGAGAGACCCAGTACTTC.

The J gene is TRBJ2-7, the V gene TRBV19; D is unclear. The germline V gene has CDR1 LNHDA and CDR2 SQIVND (reference sequence). The CDR3 spans 14 residues. The V and J ends lost 5 bases and 1 base respectively, with 12 bases between them. In DNA, the CDR3 is TGTGCCAGTAGTCCCCGGGTCATATCCTACGAGCAGTACTTC. Translated: CASSPRVISYEQYF.

This clonotype was counted many times. The gene calls are TRBV5-5 and TRBJ2-2; D unclear. Germline CDR1 SGHKS, CDR2 YYEKEE (reference sequence). This CDR3 spans 13 amino acids. The germline V and J ends were trimmed by 0 bases and 7 bases, with 7 bases remaining between them. The CDR3 DNA is TGTGCCAGCAGCTTGGGAAGGGTCGGGGAGCTGTTTTTT. It yields the protein CASSLGRVGELFF.

This clonotype occurred many times. This chain joins TRBV20-1 and TRBJ1-1; D possibly corresponds to TRBD1 (5 bases). The germline V gene has CDR1 DFQATT and CDR2 SNEGSKA (reference sequence). CDR3 length: 14 amino acids. Trimming took 3 bases from V and 1 from J, leaving 12 bases between them. The DNA for the CDR3 is TGCAGTGCTAGGTTGGGACGGAGGAACACTGAAGCTTTCTTT. This sequence encodes CSARLGRRNTEAFF.

This clonotype showed up just a few times. V and J are TRBV7-2 and TRBJ2-3, with D unclear. V dropped 5 bases and J dropped 9 bases, with 12 bases sitting between them. Germline V gives CDR1 SGHTA, CDR2 FQGNSA. The CDR3 has 12 amino acids. CDR3 DNA: TGTGCCAGCAGCCTAGACGCGCCGACGCAGTATTTT. It codes for CASSLDAPTQYF.

This clonotype showed up many times. The chain carries TRBV20-1 and TRBJ2-1; 11 bases are a match to TRBD1. CDR1 and CDR2 from the germline V gene are DFQATT and SNEGSKA (reference sequence). The CDR3 extends over 16 amino acids. V dropped 1 base and J dropped 5; count of bases not matched to a gene: 7. The CDR3 reads CSARGVPGQGDNEQFF. DNA for the CDR3: TGCAGTGCTAGAGGCGTACCGGGACAGGGGGACAATGAGCAGTTCTTC.

This chain joins TRBV7-7 and TRBJ2-5; 8 bases map to TRBD1. CDR3 size: 15 residues. Germline V gene sequence: CDR1 SSHAT, CDR2 FNYEAQ (reference sequence). J gave up 2 bases and V 4 bases, and 6 bases lay outside the gene matches. The CDR3 is CASSSLTGAQETQYF. The CDR3 DNA reads TGTGCCAGCAGCTCATTGACAGGGGCTCAAGAGACCCAGTACTTC.

In its sample, this clonotype was seen many times. The rearrangement links TRBV2 to TRBJ2-3; D is unresolved. This CDR3 comprises 13 residues. V gave up 2 bases and J gave up 4 bases, with 7 bases separating them. CDR1 and CDR2 (germline): SNHLY, FYNNEI. CDR3 nucleotide sequence: TGTGCCAGCAGTGAAAATGGCGCAGATACGCAGTATTTT. This encodes CASSENGADTQYF.

Comment on this clonotype: One end of the junction varies from germline; a read error may be responsible. This rearrangement joins TRBV25-1 to TRBJ2-3, with D unresolved. The germline V gene has CDR1 MGHDK and CDR2 SYGVNS. This CDR3 has 10 amino acids. The CDR3 loop is CASSRDAQYF. In DNA, the CDR3 is TGTGCCAGCAGTAGAGATGCGCAGTATTTT. The full variable domain, in which reference TRBV25-1 and TRBJ2-3 provide the parts outside the CDR3, is EADIYQTPRYLVIGTGKKITLECSQTMGHDKMYWYQQDPGMELHLIHYSYGVNSTEKGDLSSESTVSRIRTEHFPLTLESARPSHTSQYLCASSRDAQYFGPGTRLTVL.

This clonotype was counted at least ten times. The germline gene is not matched at one end of the junction; a read error may be the cause. The V and J genes are TRBV2 and TRBJ1-4, with 7 bases that match TRBD1. CDR1 is SNHLY and CDR2 is FYNNEI in the germline V gene. CDR3 size: 17 residues. Here the CDR3 DNA reads TGTGCCAGCAGGGAAGGGCCTTTAGGGACAGTCAATGAAAAACTGTTTTTT. Protein product: CASREGPLGTVNEKLFF.

This clonotype has a count of ten or more. The chain carries TRBV7-8 and TRBJ2-3, with unresolved D. This CDR3 has 14 amino acids. Trimming removed 5 bases at V and 4 bases at J, with 13 bases between. Germline CDR1 and CDR2: SGHVS and FQNEAQ. The CDR3 DNA reads TGTGCCAGCAGCACGAAGATAGGCCCAGATACGCAGTATTTT. It encodes CASSTKIGPDTQYF. The variable domain in full, with the rest retrieved from reference TRBV7-8 and TRBJ2-3, is GAGVSQSPRYKVAKRGQDVALRCDPISGHVSLFWYQQALGQGPEFLTYFQNEAQLDKSGLPSDRFFAERPEGSVSTLKIQRTQQEDSAVYLCASSTKIGPDTQYFGPGTRLTVL.

This clonotype was seen repeatedly, ten times or more. V gene TRBV7-9 combines with J gene TRBJ2-3; D perhaps matches TRBD2 (6 bases). Trimming took 5 bases from V and 2 from J, leaving 11 bases between them. The germline V gene has CDR1 SEHNR and CDR2 FQNEAQ (reference sequence). This CDR3 region has 14 residues. CDR3 bases: TGTGCCAGCAGCGACCGGGACTTCACAGATACGCAGTATTTT. It is translated as CASSDRDFTDTQYF.

The gene calls are TRBV18 and TRBJ2-1, with D perhaps TRBD2 (5 bases). The CDR3 contains 13 residues. CDR1 is KGHSH, CDR2 LQKENI, per germline. Trimming shortened V by 6 bases and J by 4 bases, and 10 bases separated the two germline ends. DNA of the CDR3: TGTGCCAGCTCCCGGGAAACTTACAATGAGCAGTTCTTC. The encoded protein is CASSRETYNEQFF.